This T cell receptor (beta chain) was recovered during a study of prognosis after radiotherapy for stage I lung cancer. Study context: With stereotactic body radiotherapy, no patient received any concurrent therapy. Overall study results and limits: Differing TRBV and TRBJ gene usage was reportedly seen between patients with and without metastases. In patients receiving stereotactic body radiation therapy, unique TCR clone counts fell afterward, median about 10,000 versus 6,900. It was not determined whether the expanded TCR clones were tumor-specific.

With respect to this clonotype: The target antigen is unknown.

The germline gives CDR1 DFQATT, CDR2 SNEGSKA (reference sequence). The CDR3 runs 15 residues. V lost 0 bases to trimming and J lost 5 bases; unmatched junction nucleotides: 4. Genomic DNA provided the template from which TCR beta CDR3 was amplified by two-round multiplex PCR. Round-one PCR had primers specific to each TRBV and TRBJ gene. MiXCR, applied by TCRdb to the multiplex PCR reads, yields one record per CDR3 protein. This sample carries over 10,000 distinct CDR3 sequences, roughly 50% of them seen once, and the ten largest clones take roughly 26%. The clonotype was recovered from a donor aged 50 or older with non-small cell lung cancer. The sequenced sample was PBMCs, obtained before or after stereotactic body radiation therapy (not recorded which). The chain recombines TRBV20-1 with TRBJ2-3, with TRBD2 identical over 11 bases. The CDR3 sequence is CSARDQGLAGDTQYF. The DNA of the CDR3 is TGCAGTGCTAGAGATCAAGGACTAGCGGGAGATACGCAGTATTTT.